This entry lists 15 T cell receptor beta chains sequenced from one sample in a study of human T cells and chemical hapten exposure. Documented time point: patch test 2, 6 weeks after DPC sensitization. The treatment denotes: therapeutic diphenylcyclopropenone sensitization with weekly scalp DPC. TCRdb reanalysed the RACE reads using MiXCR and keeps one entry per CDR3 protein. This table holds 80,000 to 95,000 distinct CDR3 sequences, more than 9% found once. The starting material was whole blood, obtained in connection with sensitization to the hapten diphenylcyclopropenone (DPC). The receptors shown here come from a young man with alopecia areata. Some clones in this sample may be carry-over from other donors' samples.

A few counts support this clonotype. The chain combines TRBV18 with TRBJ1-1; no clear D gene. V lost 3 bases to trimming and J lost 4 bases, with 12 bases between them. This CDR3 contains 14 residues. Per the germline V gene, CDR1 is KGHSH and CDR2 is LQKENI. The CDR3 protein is CASSPKEFGTEAFF. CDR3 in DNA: TGTGCCAGCTCACCTAAGGAGTTCGGCACTGAAGCTTTCTTT.

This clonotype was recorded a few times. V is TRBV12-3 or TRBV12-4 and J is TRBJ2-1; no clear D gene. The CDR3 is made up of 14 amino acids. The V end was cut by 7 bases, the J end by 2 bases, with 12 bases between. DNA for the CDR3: TGTGCCAGCACCCTCATTCCAACCTACAATGAGCAGTTCTTC. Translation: CASTLIPTYNEQFF.

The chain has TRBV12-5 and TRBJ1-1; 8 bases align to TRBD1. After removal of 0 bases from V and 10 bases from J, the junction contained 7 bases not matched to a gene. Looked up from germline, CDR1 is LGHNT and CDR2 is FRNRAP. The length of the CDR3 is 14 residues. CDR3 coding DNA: TGTGCTAGTGGTTTGGTAAGGACAGGGATAGGAGCTTTCTTT. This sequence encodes CASGLVRTGIGAFF.

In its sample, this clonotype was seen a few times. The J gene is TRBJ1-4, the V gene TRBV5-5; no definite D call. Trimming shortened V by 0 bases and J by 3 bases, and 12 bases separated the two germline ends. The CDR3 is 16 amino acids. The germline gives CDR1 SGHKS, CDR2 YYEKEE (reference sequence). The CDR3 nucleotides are TGTGCCAGCAGCTTGGGGGCGATGTCAGCTAATGAAAAACTGTTTTTT. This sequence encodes CASSLGAMSANEKLFF.

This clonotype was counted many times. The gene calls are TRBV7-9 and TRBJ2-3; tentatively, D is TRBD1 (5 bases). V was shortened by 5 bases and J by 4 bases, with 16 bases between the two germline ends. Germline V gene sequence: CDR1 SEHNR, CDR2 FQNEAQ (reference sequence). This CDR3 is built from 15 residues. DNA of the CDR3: TGTGCCAGCAGCCCCGGCCCCCTAGGGGCAGATACGCAGTATTTT. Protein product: CASSPGPLGADTQYF.

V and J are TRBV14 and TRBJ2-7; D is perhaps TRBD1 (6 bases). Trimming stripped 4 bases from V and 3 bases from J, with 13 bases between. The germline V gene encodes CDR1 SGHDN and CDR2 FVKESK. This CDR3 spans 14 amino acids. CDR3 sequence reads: CASSPHTGSYEQYF. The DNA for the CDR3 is TGTGCCAGCAGCCCGCATACAGGGAGCTACGAGCAGTACTTC.

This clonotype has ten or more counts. CDR3: CASSRGDRVKQYV. The CDR3 DNA reads as TGTGCCAGCTCCCGAGGGGACAGGGTTAAGCAGTACGTC. The V and J genes are TRBV18 and TRBJ2-7; 9 bases are a match to TRBD1. Germline V gene data show CDR1 as KGHSH and CDR2 as LQKENI. The CDR3 contains 13 residues. V shed 6 bases and J 8 bases; nucleotides not matched to a gene: 8.

CDR3: CASSTQRGHQGYTF. Here the CDR3 DNA reads TGTGCCAGTAGTACCCAGAGGGGGCACCAGGGCTACACCTTC. The chain is built from TRBV19 and TRBJ1-2; 7 bases fit TRBD1. V lost 4 bases and J lost 8; bases outside the gene matches: 10. The CDR3 runs to 14 residues. From germline, CDR1 is LNHDA and CDR2 SQIVND (reference sequence).

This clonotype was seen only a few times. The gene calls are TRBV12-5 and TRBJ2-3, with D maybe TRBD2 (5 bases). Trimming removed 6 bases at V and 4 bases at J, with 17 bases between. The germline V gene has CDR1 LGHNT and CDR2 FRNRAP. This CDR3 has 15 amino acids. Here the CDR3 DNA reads TGTGCTAGTGGCCTGGTTGGGCTAGCAGCAGATACGCAGTATTTT. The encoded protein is CASGLVGLAADTQYF.

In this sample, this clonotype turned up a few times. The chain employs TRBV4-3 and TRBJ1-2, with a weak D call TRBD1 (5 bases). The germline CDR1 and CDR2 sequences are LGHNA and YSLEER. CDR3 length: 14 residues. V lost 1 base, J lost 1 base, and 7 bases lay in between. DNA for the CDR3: TGCGCCAGCAGCCAAGGGGACGGTAACTATGGCTACACCTTC. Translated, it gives CASSQGDGNYGYTF.

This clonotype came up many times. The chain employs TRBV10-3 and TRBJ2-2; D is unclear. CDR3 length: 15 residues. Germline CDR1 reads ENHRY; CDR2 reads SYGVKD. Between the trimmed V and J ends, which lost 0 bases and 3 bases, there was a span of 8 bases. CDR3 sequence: CAISESPDHTGELFF. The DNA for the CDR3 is TGTGCCATCAGTGAGTCACCAGACCACACCGGGGAGCTGTTTTTT.

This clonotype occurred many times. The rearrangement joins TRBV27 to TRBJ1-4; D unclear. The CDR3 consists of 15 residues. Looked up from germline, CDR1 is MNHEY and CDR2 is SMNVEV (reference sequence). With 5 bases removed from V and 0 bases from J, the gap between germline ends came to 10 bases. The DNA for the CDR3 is TGTGCCAGCAGTCGGCAGGAGCCAACTAATGAAAAACTGTTTTTT. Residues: CASSRQEPTNEKLFF. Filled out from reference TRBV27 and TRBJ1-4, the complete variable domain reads EAQVTQNPRYLITVTGKKLTVTCSQNMNHEYMSWYRQDPGLGLRQIYYSMNVEVTDKGDVPEGYKVSRKEKRNFPLILESPSPNQTSLYFCASSRQEPTNEKLFFGSGTQLSVL.

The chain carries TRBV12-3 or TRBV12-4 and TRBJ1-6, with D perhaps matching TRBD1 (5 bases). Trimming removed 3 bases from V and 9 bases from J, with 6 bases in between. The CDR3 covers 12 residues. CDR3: CASSFQGSPLHF. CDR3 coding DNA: TGTGCCAGCAGTTTCCAGGGTTCACCCCTCCACTTT.

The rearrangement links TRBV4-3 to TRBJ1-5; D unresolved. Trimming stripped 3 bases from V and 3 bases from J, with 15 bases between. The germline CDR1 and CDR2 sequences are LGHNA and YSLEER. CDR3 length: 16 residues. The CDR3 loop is CASSQDRRMHNQPQHF. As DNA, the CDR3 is TGCGCCAGCAGCCAGGATAGACGGATGCACAATCAGCCCCAGCATTTT.

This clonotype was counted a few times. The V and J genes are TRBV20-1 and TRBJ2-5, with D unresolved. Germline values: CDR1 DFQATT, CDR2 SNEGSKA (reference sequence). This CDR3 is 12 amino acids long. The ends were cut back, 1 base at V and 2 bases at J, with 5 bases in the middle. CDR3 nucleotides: TGCAGTGCTAGAGGGGTTCAAGAGACCCAGTACTTC. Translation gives CSARGVQETQYF.